What follows describes a single T cell receptor beta chain. Its antigen is undetermined. Prior autoimmune disease or systemic immunosuppression barred patients. At cycle 4 day 1, cycle 7 day 1, and baseline, blood was sampled. This CDR3 is built from 14 residues. The V end was cut by 3 bases, the J end by 7 bases, with 13 bases between. Germline lookup yields CDR1 SGDLS and CDR2 YYNGEE. Clones were sequenced by immunoSEQ multiplex PCR, and TCRdb holds only the in-frame ones, with some missing. Of 41,000 or so clones in the sample, around four fifths are singletons; the top ten hold roughly 2.7%. This sample is drawn from a study of OX40 agonist ivuxolimab in advanced cancers. General observations from the study: Both blood CD4+ and CD8+ T cells showed clonal growth by week 6 at 0.1 to 3.0 mg/kg.

The sequencing used CD4+ or CD8+ T cells sorted from blood, collected in a trial of the OX40 agonist ivuxolimab. The rearrangement uses TRBV9 and TRBJ2-2, with a possible D match to TRBD1 (5 bases). This TCR derives from an adult with an advanced solid tumor such as melanoma, head and neck, liver or kidney cancer. CDR3 coding DNA: TGTGCCAGCAGCGCCTGGGGCGGTAGCGGGGAGCTGTTTTTT. It is translated as CASSAWGGSGELFF.